This record looks at one T cell receptor beta chain sequence and its context. Its recognized antigen is unknown. Qualities for individual bases were not recorded, and no much larger clone is one base off. One collaborating source in Seattle enrolled patients during active infection and followed them longitudinally through the course of disease. Collaborating institutions collected whole blood in K2EDTA tubes following their own protocols. For TCRbeta analysis, collaborator samples were shipped as frozen whole blood, as isolated PBMCs, or as DNA extracted from either sample type. V is pruned by 8 bases and J by 1 base, leaving 2 bases of the junction without a gene match. Its CDR3 holds 14 amino acids, cysteine through phenylalanine. This entry keeps only the CDR3 DNA: 42 bases, framed from base 1. The CDR1 and CDR2 encoded by the germline V gene are MDHEN and SYDVKM. TCRbeta CDR3 regions were amplified from genomic DNA using the immunoSEQ Assay, a bias-controlled multiplex PCR. As for how the authors treated the data: Within the assay, amplification of reference gene primers was used to estimate how many nucleated cells each sample contained. To quantify the absolute abundance of each unique TCRbeta CDR3 rearrangement, sequence reads were collapsed and filtered. For each sample, productive Simpson clonality was calculated by taking the square root of Simpson's diversity index across productive rearrangements. TCRdb limited this immuneACCESS table to in-frame rearrangements with V and J called. A share of clones is missing; checked studies link under half to unresolved V genes, and the rest is unexplained. V and J calls and clone size are as listed in that table; D and trimming were resolved from the DNA. A total of some 260,000 clones appear in this sample, around 89% of them only once. The ten biggest clones cover 6% to 6.5% of the sample.

The data originate from a study of blood T cell repertoires in COVID-19 (dated by TCRdb to the early 2020s). Some background on the complete study: Collaborator samples came from the United States, Italy and Spain and covered acute and convalescent phases of COVID-19. The prospective study material was composed of cDNA or gDNA derived from T cells, B-cell-depleted T cells, or PBMCs. The dataset comprised deeply sampled blood TCRbeta repertoires from subjects exposed to, actively infected with, or recovered from COVID-19. Where available, HLA class I and class II types were taken from metadata supplied by the sample provider and were not determined by assay-based typing. A freely available public database, intended as a resource for researchers studying the immune response to SARS-CoV-2, is where the repertoires were released. Nearly every sample came with metadata listing a de-identified subject ID, COVID-19 status, age in years and sex. Samples came from the ongoing ImmuneRACE study (first 160 participants) plus 1,254 subjects from 6 global collaborators.

What the authors observed across the whole study: The amount of clinical and demographic metadata varied by source and participant and was provided uncurated.

The rearrangement combines TRBV28 with TRBJ2-3, with 11 bases in between that match TRBD2. The sequencing input was peripheral blood. The sequence derives from a woman aged 30 to 39 with COVID-19, enrolled during active disease. The CDR3 amino acid sequence is: CASGSGGGTDTQYF. The bases are TGTGCCAGCGGTAGCGGGGGGGGCACAGATACGCAGTATTTT.